Listed below are T cell receptor beta chains from one sample, sequenced in a study of T-cell reconstitution after alpha-beta-depleted transplantation in children. TCRdb redid the calling of the PCR reads with MiXCR, one entry per CDR3 protein. The sample consists of 280,000 or so distinct CDR3 sequences, around a tenth of them appearing once. Source: peripheral blood, taken 180 days after TCRalphabeta/CD19-depleted stem cell transplant. Source of these receptors: a male patient under 10 years old who had a stem cell transplant for chronic granulomatous disease, so the T cells may come from the graft donor. CDR3s include the opening cysteine and the closing phenylalanine or tryptophan. Fields, in order: J gene, clone size, D gene, V gene, CDR3 protein, CDR3 DNA. The D gene is left open where the match is weak. The size field is filled for only some rows; it gives once, few, many or a size class.

j_gene: TRBJ2-7; abundance: many; d_gene: -; v_gene: TRBV12-3/TRBV12-4; CDR3aa: CASRRRSGSDEQYF; CDR3nt: TGTGCCAGCAGACGAAGATCCGGGTCGGACGAGCAGTACTTC
j_gene: TRBJ2-7; abundance: many; d_gene: -; v_gene: TRBV29-1; CDR3aa: CSVIDIYEQYF; CDR3nt: TGCAGCGTTATTGACATCTACGAGCAGTACTTC
j_gene: TRBJ1-2; abundance: many; d_gene: -; v_gene: TRBV5-1; CDR3aa: CASSLGPSALIYGYTF; CDR3nt: TGCGCCAGCAGCTTGGGACCTTCCGCCCTGATCTATGGCTACACCTTC
j_gene: TRBJ1-3; abundance: few; d_gene: -; v_gene: TRBV7-9; CDR3aa: CASSFPGLQRNTIYF; CDR3nt: TGTGCCAGCAGCTTTCCGGGGTTGCAGCGAAACACCATATATTTT
j_gene: TRBJ1-1; abundance: many; d_gene: TRBD1; v_gene: TRBV7-9; CDR3aa: CAIKAQGVGTEAFF; CDR3nt: TGTGCCATCAAAGCGCAGGGGGTAGGGACTGAAGCTTTCTTT
j_gene: TRBJ2-2; abundance: many; d_gene: TRBD2; v_gene: TRBV10-2; CDR3aa: CASSRLAGGPGTGELFF; CDR3nt: TGCGCCAGCAGTCGACTAGCGGGAGGGCCGGGCACCGGGGAGCTGTTTTTT
j_gene: TRBJ1-2; abundance: many; d_gene: TRBD1; v_gene: TRBV5-1; CDR3aa: CASSGPDRPGQGYTF; CDR3nt: TGCGCCAGCAGCGGACCGGACAGGCCCGGGCAGGGCTACACCTTC
j_gene: TRBJ1-2; abundance: many; d_gene: -; v_gene: TRBV10-3; CDR3aa: CAISEDRIPYGYTF; CDR3nt: TGTGCCATCAGTGAGGACAGAATACCCTATGGCTACACCTTC
j_gene: TRBJ2-3; abundance: many; d_gene: -; v_gene: TRBV29-1; CDR3aa: CSSRDGLSTDTQYF; CDR3nt: TGCAGCAGCCGGGACGGCCTCAGCACAGATACGCAGTATTTT
j_gene: TRBJ2-3; abundance: many; d_gene: TRBD2; v_gene: TRBV6-2/TRBV6-3; CDR3aa: CASSYLGLAGGRNTQYF; CDR3nt: TGTGCCAGCAGTTACCTGGGACTAGCGGGGGGGCGAAATACGCAGTATTTT
j_gene: TRBJ2-4; abundance: many; d_gene: -; v_gene: TRBV3-1; CDR3aa: CASSPGVGIAKNIQYF; CDR3nt: TGTGCCAGCAGCCCGGGGGTCGGGATAGCCAAAAACATTCAGTACTTC
j_gene: TRBJ2-3; abundance: many; d_gene: TRBD1; v_gene: TRBV7-8; CDR3aa: CASSFVWDREDTQYF; CDR3nt: TGTGCCAGCAGCTTTGTGTGGGACAGGGAGGATACGCAGTATTTT
j_gene: TRBJ2-1; abundance: many; d_gene: TRBD1; v_gene: TRBV13; CDR3aa: CASSGNPGQHYNEQFF; CDR3nt: TGTGCCAGCAGCGGAAACCCGGGACAGCATTACAATGAGCAGTTCTTC
j_gene: TRBJ1-2; abundance: many; d_gene: TRBD1; v_gene: TRBV7-3; CDR3aa: CASSLSRGQNYGYTF; CDR3nt: TGTGCCAGCAGCTTAAGCAGGGGACAGAACTATGGCTACACCTTC
j_gene: TRBJ1-5; abundance: many; d_gene: -; v_gene: TRBV10-3; CDR3aa: CAISGGAYQPQHF; CDR3nt: TGTGCCATCAGCGGGGGGGCATATCAGCCCCAGCATTTT
j_gene: TRBJ1-2; abundance: many; d_gene: TRBD1; v_gene: TRBV29-1; CDR3aa: CSVPSSGGQGDTNYGYTF; CDR3nt: TGCAGCGTCCCCTCCTCCGGTGGGCAGGGGGACACTAACTATGGCTACACCTTC
j_gene: TRBJ2-1; abundance: many; d_gene: -; v_gene: TRBV4-2; CDR3aa: CASSPGSRRSSYNEQFF; CDR3nt: TGTGCCAGCAGCCCGGGGTCCCGCCGGAGCTCCTACAATGAGCAGTTCTTC
j_gene: TRBJ2-7; abundance: many; d_gene: -; v_gene: TRBV20-1; CDR3aa: CSARILSGADYEQYF; CDR3nt: TGCAGTGCCAGGATTCTGTCGGGGGCCGACTACGAGCAGTACTTC
j_gene: TRBJ2-1; abundance: many; d_gene: -; v_gene: TRBV20-1; CDR3aa: CSAEDREQFF; CDR3nt: TGCAGTGCTGAAGACAGAGAGCAGTTCTTC
j_gene: TRBJ2-1; abundance: many; d_gene: TRBD2; v_gene: TRBV11-2; CDR3aa: CASSSRGRARTYNEQFF; CDR3nt: TGTGCCAGCAGCTCCCGGGGGAGGGCCCGGACCTACAATGAGCAGTTCTTC
j_gene: TRBJ2-5; abundance: many; d_gene: -; v_gene: TRBV20-1; CDR3aa: CSAKSGTWGETQYF; CDR3nt: TGCAGTGCTAAATCAGGGACCTGGGGAGAGACCCAGTACTTC
j_gene: TRBJ2-4; abundance: many; d_gene: -; v_gene: TRBV20-1; CDR3aa: CSAPSEWLAKNIQYF; CDR3nt: TGCAGTGCCCCATCCGAGTGGCTAGCCAAAAACATTCAGTACTTC
j_gene: TRBJ2-7; abundance: many; d_gene: TRBD2; v_gene: TRBV20-1; CDR3aa: CSAEPGTSGTYEQYF; CDR3nt: TGCAGTGCCGAGCCTGGGACTAGCGGGACCTACGAGCAGTACTTC
j_gene: TRBJ2-3; abundance: many; d_gene: TRBD2; v_gene: TRBV4-2; CDR3aa: CASSQDPGLAESDTQYF; CDR3nt: TGTGCCAGCAGCCAAGATCCGGGACTAGCGGAGTCAGATACGCAGTATTTT
j_gene: TRBJ2-1; abundance: many; d_gene: TRBD2; v_gene: TRBV12-3/TRBV12-4; CDR3aa: CASSSGGGYNEQFF; CDR3nt: TGTGCCAGCAGTAGCGGGGGAGGTTACAATGAGCAGTTCTTC
j_gene: TRBJ2-4; abundance: -; d_gene: -; v_gene: TRBV28; CDR3aa: CAMGPRNF; CDR3nt: TGTGCCATGGGCCCCCGGAACTTC
j_gene: TRBJ2-7; abundance: many; d_gene: -; v_gene: TRBV3-1; CDR3aa: CASSPFVGGSDEQYF; CDR3nt: TGTGCCAGCAGTCCCTTCGTAGGGGGTAGCGACGAGCAGTACTTC
j_gene: TRBJ2-1; abundance: many; d_gene: -; v_gene: TRBV20-1; CDR3aa: CSAGGQRYNEQFF; CDR3nt: TGCAGTGCCGGGGGACAGAGATACAATGAGCAGTTCTTC
j_gene: TRBJ2-1; abundance: many; d_gene: TRBD1; v_gene: TRBV20-1; CDR3aa: CSAMDRVAYNEQFF; CDR3nt: TGCAGTGCTATGGACAGGGTTGCCTACAATGAGCAGTTCTTC
j_gene: TRBJ2-1; abundance: many; d_gene: TRBD2; v_gene: TRBV29-1; CDR3aa: CSVVTGTSGDNEQFF; CDR3nt: TGCAGCGTTGTCACAGGGACTAGCGGAGACAATGAGCAGTTCTTC
j_gene: TRBJ1-6; abundance: -; d_gene: -; v_gene: TRBV3-1; CDR3aa: CASSQGTSSPLHF; CDR3nt: TGTGCCAGCAGCCAAGGAACAAGTTCACCCCTCCACTTT
j_gene: TRBJ2-2; abundance: many; d_gene: TRBD1; v_gene: TRBV5-1; CDR3aa: CASSLEPTGTNTGELFF; CDR3nt: TGCGCCAGCAGCTTGGAACCGACAGGGACGAACACCGGGGAGCTGTTTTTT
j_gene: TRBJ2-2; abundance: many; d_gene: TRBD2; v_gene: TRBV3-1; CDR3aa: CASSQPSGTGELFF; CDR3nt: TGTGCCAGCAGCCAACCTAGCGGGACCGGGGAGCTGTTTTTT
j_gene: TRBJ1-3; abundance: many; d_gene: TRBD1; v_gene: TRBV20-1; CDR3aa: CSARDLRGTNTIYF; CDR3nt: TGCAGTGCTAGAGATCTCAGGGGGACAAACACCATATATTTT
j_gene: TRBJ2-2; abundance: -; d_gene: -; v_gene: TRBV7-2; CDR3aa: CASLAYIWGELFF; CDR3nt: TGTGCCAGCCTAGCTTATATTTGGGGGGAGCTGTTTTTT
j_gene: TRBJ1-2; abundance: -; d_gene: -; v_gene: TRBV18; CDR3aa: CASSVDRTYGYTF; CDR3nt: TGTGCCAGCTCGGTCGACCGCACCTATGGCTACACCTTC
j_gene: TRBJ1-4; abundance: many; d_gene: -; v_gene: TRBV20-1; CDR3aa: CSASKGGDEKLFF; CDR3nt: TGCAGTGCTAGTAAGGGGGGGGATGAAAAACTGTTTTTT
j_gene: TRBJ1-5; abundance: many; d_gene: TRBD1; v_gene: TRBV7-2; CDR3aa: CASSFQGGVGNQPQHF; CDR3nt: TGTGCCAGCAGCTTCCAGGGGGGGGTTGGCAATCAGCCCCAGCATTTT
j_gene: TRBJ2-3; abundance: many; d_gene: -; v_gene: TRBV7-2; CDR3aa: CASSFPSDTQYF; CDR3nt: TGTGCCAGCAGCTTCCCCTCAGATACGCAGTATTTT
j_gene: TRBJ2-2; abundance: many; d_gene: -; v_gene: TRBV5-1; CDR3aa: CASSGFQGAGELFF; CDR3nt: TGCGCCAGCAGCGGTTTCCAGGGTGCCGGGGAGCTGTTTTTT
j_gene: TRBJ1-1; abundance: many; d_gene: TRBD1; v_gene: TRBV5-1; CDR3aa: CASSLGVGTGKTEAFF; CDR3nt: TGCGCCAGCAGCTTGGGGGTCGGGACAGGGAAAACTGAAGCTTTCTTT
j_gene: TRBJ1-1; abundance: few; d_gene: -; v_gene: TRBV19; CDR3aa: CASSILVGRSTEAFF; CDR3nt: TGTGCCAGTAGTATACTAGTCGGGAGGAGCACTGAAGCTTTCTTT
j_gene: TRBJ2-1; abundance: many; d_gene: TRBD1; v_gene: TRBV27; CDR3aa: CASRDRADTYNEQFF; CDR3nt: TGTGCCAGCAGGGACAGGGCCGATACCTACAATGAGCAGTTCTTC
j_gene: TRBJ2-6; abundance: many; d_gene: -; v_gene: TRBV7-2; CDR3aa: CASSWGVSGANVLTF; CDR3nt: TGTGCCAGCAGCTGGGGGGTATCCGGGGCCAACGTCCTGACTTTC
j_gene: TRBJ1-2; abundance: many; d_gene: -; v_gene: TRBV10-3; CDR3aa: CAISETDANYGYTF; CDR3nt: TGTGCCATCAGTGAGACGGATGCTAACTATGGCTACACCTTC
j_gene: TRBJ2-7; abundance: many; d_gene: -; v_gene: TRBV7-7; CDR3aa: CASSPGAEISYEQYF; CDR3nt: TGTGCTAGCAGCCCAGGGGCAGAAATTTCCTACGAGCAGTACTTC
j_gene: TRBJ2-1; abundance: many; d_gene: -; v_gene: TRBV12-3/TRBV12-4; CDR3aa: CASSLPAGPFSFF; CDR3nt: TGTGCCAGCAGTCTGCCAGCCGGGCCTTTTTCCTTCTTC
j_gene: TRBJ1-4; abundance: many; d_gene: -; v_gene: TRBV4-1; CDR3aa: CASSQLGGKLFF; CDR3nt: TGCGCCAGCAGCCAACTGGGTGGAAAACTGTTTTTT
j_gene: TRBJ2-7; abundance: many; d_gene: TRBD2; v_gene: TRBV4-2; CDR3aa: CASSQDPAGPSGEQYF; CDR3nt: TGTGCCAGCAGCCAAGATCCAGCGGGGCCTTCCGGCGAGCAGTACTTC
j_gene: TRBJ2-7; abundance: many; d_gene: -; v_gene: TRBV5-5; CDR3aa: CASTIGGTHFYEQYF; CDR3nt: TGTGCCAGCACCATAGGGGGGACTCATTTCTACGAGCAGTACTTC
j_gene: TRBJ2-3; abundance: many; d_gene: -; v_gene: TRBV7-6; CDR3aa: CASQHGASTDTQYF; CDR3nt: TGTGCCAGCCAGCACGGGGCAAGCACAGATACGCAGTATTTT
j_gene: TRBJ2-7; abundance: many; d_gene: -; v_gene: TRBV28; CDR3aa: CASSLYFGRGYEQYF; CDR3nt: TGTGCCAGCAGTTTATATTTCGGCAGGGGATACGAGCAGTACTTC
j_gene: TRBJ1-2; abundance: -; d_gene: -; v_gene: TRBV5-4; CDR3aa: CAAHDRSLYGYTF; CDR3nt: TGTGCCGCACACGACAGGTCCCTCTATGGCTACACCTTC
j_gene: TRBJ1-1; abundance: many; d_gene: -; v_gene: TRBV12-5; CDR3aa: CASGLVSVQAFF; CDR3nt: TGTGCTAGTGGTTTGGTCTCCGTACAAGCTTTCTTT
j_gene: TRBJ2-7; abundance: many; d_gene: -; v_gene: TRBV28; CDR3aa: CASSFSGFSSGLYEQYF; CDR3nt: TGTGCCAGCAGTTTTTCTGGTTTCAGTAGCGGATTATACGAGCAGTACTTC
j_gene: TRBJ2-5; abundance: medium-sized; d_gene: -; v_gene: TRBV7-2; CDR3aa: CASSPLGTQYF; CDR3nt: TGTGCCAGCAGCCCCCTCGGGACCCAGTACTTC
j_gene: TRBJ2-7; abundance: many; d_gene: TRBD2; v_gene: TRBV29-1; CDR3aa: CSVFLRLAGGAPTEQYF; CDR3nt: TGCAGCGTTTTTCTTCGACTAGCGGGAGGGGCTCCGACCGAGCAGTACTTC
j_gene: TRBJ2-2; abundance: many; d_gene: -; v_gene: TRBV7-9; CDR3aa: CASSPVRGRGELFF; CDR3nt: TGTGCCAGCAGCCCCGTTCGGGGCCGCGGGGAGCTGTTTTTT
j_gene: TRBJ2-1; abundance: few; d_gene: -; v_gene: TRBV19; CDR3aa: CASSELAIASGSYNEQFF; CDR3nt: TGTGCCAGTAGTGAATTAGCTATAGCGAGCGGCTCCTACAATGAGCAGTTCTTC